Below, 3 T cell receptor beta chains from the same sample are listed, as sequenced in a study of blood T cells in healthy people across ages (dated by TCRdb to between 2015 and 2016). The receptor library was made with 5' RACE. TCRdb names Illumina HiSeq 2500 as the instrument used. A second PCR of roughly 7 to 11 cycles was run with a J-beta primer mix and a sample-barcoded 5' primer. Starting from the raw public reads, TCRdb applied fastp trimming at Q25, assembled clones with MiXCR and retained in-frame beta chains. Rows with one shared CDR3 protein collapse into an entry with the most common genes and DNA. Across this sample there are approximately 1,000,000 distinct CDR3 sequences, with roughly two fifths seen only once. Around 13% of the sample belongs to the ten largest clones. The sample comprised blood. The receptor source for this set is a man younger than 30 in good health.

This clonotype was recorded at least ten times. V is TRBV6-2 or TRBV6-3 and J is TRBJ1-2; possible D gene TRBD1, 5 bases. CDR3 length: 12 amino acids. V gave up 7 bases and J gave up 4 bases, with 10 bases separating them. From germline, CDR1 is MNHEY and CDR2 SVGEGT. This CDR3 is CASMRQTYGYTF. The CDR3 DNA sequence: TGTGCCAGCATGAGACAGACCTATGGCTACACCTTC.

This chain links TRBV28 with TRBJ1-2, with 10 bases that match TRBD1. Trimming took 5 bases from V and 12 from J; bases not matched to a gene: 9. Germline CDR1 reads MDHEN; CDR2 reads SYDVKM. The CDR3 sequence is 13 residues long. CDR3: CASSAGDRGQNTF. CDR3 bases: TGTGCCAGCAGTGCAGGTGACAGGGGGCAAAACACCTTC.

For the CDR3, the DNA is TGTGCCAGCAGCCAAGCCCGGGAGGTTAACACCGGGGAGCTGTTTTTT. Translation gives CASSQAREVNTGELFF. V and J are TRBV4-2 and TRBJ2-2, with 7 bases fitting TRBD2. CDR1 is LGHNA and CDR2 is YNFKEQ in the germline V gene. V lost 1 base to trimming and J lost 2 bases; unmatched junction nucleotides: 4. This CDR3 is built from 16 residues.